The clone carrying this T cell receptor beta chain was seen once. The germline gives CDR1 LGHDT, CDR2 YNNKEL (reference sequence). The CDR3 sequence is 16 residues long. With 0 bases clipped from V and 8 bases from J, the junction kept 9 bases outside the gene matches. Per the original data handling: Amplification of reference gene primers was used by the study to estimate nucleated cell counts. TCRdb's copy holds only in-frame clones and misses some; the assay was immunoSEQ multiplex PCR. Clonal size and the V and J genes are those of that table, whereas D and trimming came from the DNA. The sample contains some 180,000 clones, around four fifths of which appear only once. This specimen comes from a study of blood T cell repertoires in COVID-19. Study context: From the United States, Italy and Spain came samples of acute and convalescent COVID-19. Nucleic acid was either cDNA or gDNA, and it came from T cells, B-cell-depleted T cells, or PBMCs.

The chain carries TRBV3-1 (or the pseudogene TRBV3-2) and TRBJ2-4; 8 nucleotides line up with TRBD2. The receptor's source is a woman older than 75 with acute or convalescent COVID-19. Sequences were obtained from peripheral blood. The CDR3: CASSQDGGLVGHIQYF. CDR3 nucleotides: TGTGCCAGCAGCCAAGATGGGGGACTAGTGGGGCACATTCAGTACTTC.